These 8 T cell receptor beta chains were all obtained from the same sample, sequenced in a study of graft-versus-host responses after intestinal transplantation. Profiled with immunoSEQ multiplex PCR; TCRdb holds only in-frame clones, not every one. The sample holds tens of thousands of clones, about four fifths seen once. Their cognate antigens are unknown. The sample was unstimulated CD8+ T cells sorted from spleen or lymph node cells, taken before intestinal transplant. The source is a human donor who received an intestinal transplant.

The chain joins TRBV27 to TRBJ2-7; the D gene is possibly TRBD2 (6 bases). There are 14 residues in the CDR3. V lost 6 bases and J lost 4, with 16 bases in between. CDR1 and CDR2 (germline): MNHEY, SMNVEV (reference sequence). CDR3 sequence (DNA): TGTGCCAGCAGCAGCGGACTAACCTATTACGAGCAGTACTTC. Its protein is CASSSGLTYYEQYF.

This chain connects TRBV2 to TRBJ1-5, with D possibly being TRBD1 (5 bases). Per the germline V gene, CDR1 is SNHLY and CDR2 is FYNNEI. This CDR3 has 20 amino acids. Trimming took off 1 base at V and 2 bases at J, with 24 bases between the two ends. CDR3 region: CASSEVVWDRILGGNQPQHF. CDR3 sequence (DNA): TGTGCCAGCAGTGAAGTCGTGTGGGATCGCATATTGGGGGGCAATCAGCCCCAGCATTTT. The variable domain in full, completed from reference TRBV2 and TRBJ1-5, reads EPEVTQTPSHQVTQMGQEVILRCVPISNHLYFYWYRQILGQKVEFLVSFYNNEISEKSEIFDDQFSVERPDGSNFTLKIRSTKLEDSAMYFCASSEVVWDRILGGNQPQHFGDGTRLSIL.

The rearrangement uses TRBV4-1 and TRBJ1-2; D not certain. Germline V gene data show CDR1 as MGHRA and CDR2 as YSYEKL. The CDR3 consists of 14 residues. V lost 4 bases and J 0 bases, leaving 9 bases between the germline ends. The CDR3 sequence is CASSRNLANYGYTF. CDR3 DNA: TGCGCCAGCAGCCGCAACTTAGCTAACTATGGCTACACCTTC.

The chain couples TRBV19 to TRBJ2-7, with 9 nucleotides matching TRBD1. The CDR3 sequence is 14 residues long. V lost 7 bases to trimming and J lost 0 bases; unmatched junction nucleotides: 4. Germline loops: CDR1 LNHDA, CDR2 SQIVND (reference sequence). The CDR3 bases are TGTGCCAGTACGCCGGGACAGGGCTCCTACGAGCAGTACTTC. It is translated as CASTPGQGSYEQYF.

The J gene is TRBJ2-3, the V gene TRBV11-2, with 9 bases aligning to TRBD1. The CDR3 consists of 14 residues. CDR1 and CDR2 (germline): SGHAT, FQNNGV. Trimming took 5 bases from V and 4 from J; bases not matched to a gene: 4. The CDR3 DNA reads as TGTGCCAGCAGCCGGAGACAGGGGGCAGATACGCAGTATTTT. Protein: CASSRRQGADTQYF.

The chain uses TRBV2 and TRBJ2-7; 10 nucleotides align to TRBD2. CDR1 SNHLY and CDR2 FYNNEI come from the germline V gene. This CDR3 has 14 amino acids. V trimming: 7 bases; J trimming: 4 bases; junction bases outside the gene matches: 7. CDR3 in amino acids: CASTIAGGPYEQYF. The CDR3 nucleotides are TGTGCCAGCACAATAGCGGGAGGCCCTTACGAGCAGTACTTC.

This clone was seen just once. V and J are TRBV12-5 and TRBJ1-2, with D possibly matching TRBD1 (5 bases). The CDR3 spans 14 residues. V lost 5 bases and J 4 bases, leaving 14 bases between the germline ends. CDR1 and CDR2 from the germline V gene are LGHNT and FRNRAP. CDR3 sequence: CASGLDGGLYGYTF. The CDR3 DNA reads as TGTGCTAGTGGTCTGGACGGGGGACTCTATGGCTACACCTTC.

The chain employs TRBV19 and TRBJ2-7; D uncertain. The CDR3 runs 13 residues. With 1 base removed from V and 4 bases from J, the gap between germline ends came to 8 bases. Germline lookup yields CDR1 LNHDA and CDR2 SQIVND (reference sequence). CDR3 DNA sequence: TGTGCCAGTAGTATAGTCCCGAGTTACGAGCAGTACTTC. Encoded protein: CASSIVPSYEQYF.